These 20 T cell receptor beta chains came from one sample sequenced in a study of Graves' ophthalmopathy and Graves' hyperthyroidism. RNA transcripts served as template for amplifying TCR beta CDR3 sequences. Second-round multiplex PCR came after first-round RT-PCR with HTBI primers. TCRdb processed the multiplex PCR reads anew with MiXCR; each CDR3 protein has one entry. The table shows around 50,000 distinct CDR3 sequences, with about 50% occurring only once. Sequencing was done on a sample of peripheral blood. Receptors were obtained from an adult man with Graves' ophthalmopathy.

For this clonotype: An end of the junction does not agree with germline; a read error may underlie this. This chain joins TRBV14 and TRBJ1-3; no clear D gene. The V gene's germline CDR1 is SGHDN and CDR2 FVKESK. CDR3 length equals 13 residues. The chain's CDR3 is CACSQDLEGTIYF. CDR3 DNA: TGTGCCTGCAGCCAAGATCTTGAAGGCACCATATATTTT.

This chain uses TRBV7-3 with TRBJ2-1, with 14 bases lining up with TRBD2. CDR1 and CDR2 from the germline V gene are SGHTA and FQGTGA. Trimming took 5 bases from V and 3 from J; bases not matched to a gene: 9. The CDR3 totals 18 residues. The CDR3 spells CASSPQTSGGANYNEQFF. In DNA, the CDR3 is TGTGCCAGCAGCCCCCAGACTAGCGGGGGGGCCAACTACAATGAGCAGTTCTTC.

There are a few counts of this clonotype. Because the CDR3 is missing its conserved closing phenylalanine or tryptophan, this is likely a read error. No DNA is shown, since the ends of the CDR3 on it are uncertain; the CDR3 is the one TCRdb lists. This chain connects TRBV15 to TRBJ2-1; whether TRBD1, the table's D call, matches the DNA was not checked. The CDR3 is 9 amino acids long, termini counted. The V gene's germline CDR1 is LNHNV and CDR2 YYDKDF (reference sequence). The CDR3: CATSRVIRG.

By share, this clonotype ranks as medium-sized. CDR3 sequence (DNA): TGTGCCATCAGCTCCGGGGGGGATGAGCAGTTCTTC. Protein product: CAISSGGDEQFF. The V call is TRBV10-3, the J call TRBJ2-1; 8 nucleotides match TRBD2. This CDR3 contains 12 residues. The V segment lost 6 bases and the J segment 8 bases; nucleotides outside the gene matches: 3. Per germline, CDR1 ENHRY and CDR2 SYGVKD.

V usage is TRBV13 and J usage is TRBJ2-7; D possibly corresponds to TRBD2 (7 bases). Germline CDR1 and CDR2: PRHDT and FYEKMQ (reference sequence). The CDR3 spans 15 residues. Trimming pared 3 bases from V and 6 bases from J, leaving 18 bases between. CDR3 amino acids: CASSLEGGGLPEQYF. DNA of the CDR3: TGTGCCAGCAGCTTGGAAGGGGGGGGCCTGCCCGAGCAGTACTTC. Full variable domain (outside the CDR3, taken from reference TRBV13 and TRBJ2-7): AAGVIQSPRHLIKEKRETATLKCYPIPRHDTVYWYQQGPGQDPQFLISFYEKMQSDKGSIPDRFSAQQFSDYHSELNMSSLELGDSALYFCASSLEGGGLPEQYFGPGTRLTVT.

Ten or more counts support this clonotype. For the CDR3, the DNA is TGTGCCAGCAGTCGATGGGTAGACGAGACCCAGTACTTC. Encoded protein: CASSRWVDETQYF. The chain combines TRBV5-8 with TRBJ2-5; D gene uncertain. There are 13 residues in the CDR3. V lost 5 bases, J lost 5 bases, and 13 bases lay in between. The V gene's germline CDR1 is SGHTS and CDR2 YDEGEE.

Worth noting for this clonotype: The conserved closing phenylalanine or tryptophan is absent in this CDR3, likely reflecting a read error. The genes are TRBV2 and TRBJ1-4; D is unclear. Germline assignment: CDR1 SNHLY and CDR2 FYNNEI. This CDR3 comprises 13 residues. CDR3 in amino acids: CASSKDLNEKLFL. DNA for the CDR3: TGTGCCAGCAGCAAGGACTTAAATGAGAAACTGTTTCTT.

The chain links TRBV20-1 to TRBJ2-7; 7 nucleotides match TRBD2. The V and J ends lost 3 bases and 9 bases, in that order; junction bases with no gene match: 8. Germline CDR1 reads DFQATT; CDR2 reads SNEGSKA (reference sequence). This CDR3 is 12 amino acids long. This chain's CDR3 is CSARPGRGMQYF. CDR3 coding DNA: TGCAGTGCTAGGCCGGGGCGGGGGATGCAGTACTTC.

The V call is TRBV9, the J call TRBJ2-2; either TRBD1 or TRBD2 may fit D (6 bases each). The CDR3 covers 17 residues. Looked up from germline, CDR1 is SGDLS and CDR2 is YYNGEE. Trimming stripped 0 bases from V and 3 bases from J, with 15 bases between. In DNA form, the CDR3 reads TGTGCCAGCAGCGTAGGACAGGACTATGGCTACACCGGGGAGCTGTTTTTT. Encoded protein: CASSVGQDYGYTGELFF.

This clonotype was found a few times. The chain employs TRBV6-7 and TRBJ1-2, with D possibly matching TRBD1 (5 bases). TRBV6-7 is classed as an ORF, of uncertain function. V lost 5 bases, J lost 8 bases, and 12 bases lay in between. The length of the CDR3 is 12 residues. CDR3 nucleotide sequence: TGTGCCAGCAGTACCGGGACGACGGGCTACACCTTC. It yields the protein CASSTGTTGYTF.

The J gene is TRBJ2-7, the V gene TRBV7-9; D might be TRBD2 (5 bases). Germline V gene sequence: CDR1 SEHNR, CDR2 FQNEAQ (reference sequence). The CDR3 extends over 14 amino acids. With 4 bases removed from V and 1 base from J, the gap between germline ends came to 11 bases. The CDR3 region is CASSSLLGSYEQYF. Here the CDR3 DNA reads TGTGCCAGCAGCTCGCTACTAGGGTCCTACGAGCAGTACTTC.

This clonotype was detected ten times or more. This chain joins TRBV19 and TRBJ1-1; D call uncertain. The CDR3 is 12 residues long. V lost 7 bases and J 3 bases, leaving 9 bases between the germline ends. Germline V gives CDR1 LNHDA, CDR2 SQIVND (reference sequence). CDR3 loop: CASNGPDTEAFF. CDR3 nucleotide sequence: TGTGCCAGTAACGGTCCGGACACTGAAGCTTTCTTT.

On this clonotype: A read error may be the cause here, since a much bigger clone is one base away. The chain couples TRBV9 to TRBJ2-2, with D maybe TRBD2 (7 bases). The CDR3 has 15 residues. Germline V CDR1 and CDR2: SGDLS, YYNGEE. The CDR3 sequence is CASSLGGGDPGGLFF. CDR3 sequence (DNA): TGTGCCAGCAGTTTAGGGGGGGGGGACCCCGGGGGGCTGTTTTTT.

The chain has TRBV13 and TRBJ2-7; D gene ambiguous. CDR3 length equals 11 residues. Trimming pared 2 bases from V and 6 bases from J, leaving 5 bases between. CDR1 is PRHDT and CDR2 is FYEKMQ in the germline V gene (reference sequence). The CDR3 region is CASSLSVEQYF. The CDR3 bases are TGTGCCAGCAGCTTAAGTGTCGAGCAGTACTTC.

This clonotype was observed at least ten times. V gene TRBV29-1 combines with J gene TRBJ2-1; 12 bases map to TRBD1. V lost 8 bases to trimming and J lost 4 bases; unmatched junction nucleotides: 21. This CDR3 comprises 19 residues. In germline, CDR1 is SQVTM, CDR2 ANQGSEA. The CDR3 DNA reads TGCAGCACTCTAGGTGCCTCCGGGACAGGGGGCGACTTTTACAATGAGCAGTTCTTC. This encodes CSTLGASGTGGDFYNEQFF.

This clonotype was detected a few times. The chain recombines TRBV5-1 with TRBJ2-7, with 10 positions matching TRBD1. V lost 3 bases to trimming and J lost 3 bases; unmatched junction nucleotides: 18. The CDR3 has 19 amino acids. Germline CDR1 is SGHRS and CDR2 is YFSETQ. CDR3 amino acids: CASSSPRGQGMFAVYEQYF. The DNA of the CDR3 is TGCGCCAGCAGCTCGCCTCGGGGACAGGGGATGTTCGCGGTCTACGAGCAGTACTTC.

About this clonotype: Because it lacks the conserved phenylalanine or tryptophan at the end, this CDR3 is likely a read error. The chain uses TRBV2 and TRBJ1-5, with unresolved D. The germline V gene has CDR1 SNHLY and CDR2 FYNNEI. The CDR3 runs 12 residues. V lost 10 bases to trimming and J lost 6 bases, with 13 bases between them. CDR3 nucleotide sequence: TGTGCCAACGTGGAGGGCATTCAGCCCCAGCATTCT. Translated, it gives CANVEGIQPQHS.

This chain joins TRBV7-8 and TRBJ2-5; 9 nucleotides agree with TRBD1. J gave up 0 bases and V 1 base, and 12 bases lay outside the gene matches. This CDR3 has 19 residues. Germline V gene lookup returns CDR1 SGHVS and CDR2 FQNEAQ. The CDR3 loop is CASSLGSTYDRGYQETQYF. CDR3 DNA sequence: TGTGCCAGCAGCTTAGGCTCCACCTATGACAGGGGGTACCAAGAGACCCAGTACTTC.

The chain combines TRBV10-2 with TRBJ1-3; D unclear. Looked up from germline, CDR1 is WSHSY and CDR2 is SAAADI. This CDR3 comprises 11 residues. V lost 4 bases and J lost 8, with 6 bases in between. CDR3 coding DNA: TGCGCCAGCAGTGCGAGGGACACCATATATTTT. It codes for CASSARDTIYF.

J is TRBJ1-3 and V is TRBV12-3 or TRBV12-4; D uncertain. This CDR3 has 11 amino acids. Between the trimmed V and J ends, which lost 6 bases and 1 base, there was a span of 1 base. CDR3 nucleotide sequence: TGTGCCAGCAGGTCTGGAAACACCATATATTTT. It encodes CASRSGNTIYF.